This T cell receptor beta chain came from a study of CD8 T cells in ankylosing spondylitis. Study-level results: Some of these motif variants have turned up before, in reports on reactive arthritis synovial fluid and blood. Seemingly characteristic of ankylosing spondylitis blood was a TCR beta motif consisting of 7 or 8 highly homologous variants. Reported data indicate significant enrichment of disease-linked clones within matched ankylosing spondylitis synovial fluid. Disease-linked clones bore a CD8+ phenotype, appearing relatively rarely in peripheral blood.

Trimming left V 4 bases short and J 2 bases short, with 9 bases between. CDR1 and CDR2 from the germline V gene are SGHVS and FQNEAQ. The CDR3 spans 13 residues. To note about this clonotype: Antigen specificity is unknown.

Preparation of TCR beta libraries was done by quantitative 5'-RACE with molecular barcodes. Using its own MiXCR run on the 5' RACE reads, TCRdb lists one record per CDR3 protein. The data show 200,000 to 250,000 distinct CDR3 sequences, with 6% to 8% seen just once and 14% held by the top ten. V gene TRBV7-8 combines with J gene TRBJ2-7, with unresolved D. Sequenced sample: blood, either unsorted or a sorted T cell fraction (not recorded which). This receptor was identified in a male donor with ankylosing spondylitis. CDR3 residues: CASSSAGTYEQYF. The CDR3 DNA reads as TGTGCCAGCAGCTCCGCCGGCACCTACGAGCAGTACTTC.